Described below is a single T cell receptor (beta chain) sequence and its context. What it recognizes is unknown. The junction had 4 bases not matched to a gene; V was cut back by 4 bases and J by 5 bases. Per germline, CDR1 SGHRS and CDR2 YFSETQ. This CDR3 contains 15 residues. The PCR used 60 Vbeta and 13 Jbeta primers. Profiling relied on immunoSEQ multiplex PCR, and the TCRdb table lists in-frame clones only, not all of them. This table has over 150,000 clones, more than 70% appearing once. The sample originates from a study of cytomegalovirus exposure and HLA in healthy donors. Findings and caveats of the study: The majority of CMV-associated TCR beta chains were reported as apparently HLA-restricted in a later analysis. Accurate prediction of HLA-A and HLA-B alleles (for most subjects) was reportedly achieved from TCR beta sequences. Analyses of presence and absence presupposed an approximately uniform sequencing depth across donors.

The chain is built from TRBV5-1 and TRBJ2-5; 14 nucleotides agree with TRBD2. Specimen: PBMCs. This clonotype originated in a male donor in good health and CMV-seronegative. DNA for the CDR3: TGCGCCAGCAGCGCCGGGACTAGCGGGGGTGAGACCCAGTACTTC. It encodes CASSAGTSGGETQYF.